The clone carrying this T cell receptor beta chain appeared a few times. Its antigen is still unknown. This entry belongs to a study of response to subunit inactivated influenza vaccine. Study outcomes and limitations: The study's authors posited that every seasonal influenza vaccination enlists few new T cells.

Using its own MiXCR run on the RT-PCR reads, TCRdb lists one record per CDR3 protein. The sample shows hundreds of thousands of distinct CDR3 sequences, 15% to 19% of them seen only once. The CDR3 has 13 amino acids. With 4 bases removed from V and 0 bases from J, the gap between germline ends came to 10 bases. Germline CDR1 DFQATT, CDR2 SNEGSKA (reference sequence). This receptor was taken from a man aged 50 or older who received an inactivated influenza vaccine. This rearrangement joins TRBV20-1 to TRBJ2-7, with unresolved D. The sequencing here drew on PBMCs from blood, taken 11 to 12 days after vaccination. CDR3 loop: CSAMIRNSYEQYF. As DNA, the CDR3 is TGCAGTGCTATGATTAGAAACTCCTACGAGCAGTACTTC.